This is a list of T cell receptor beta chains from one sample in a study of shared clonotypes between healthy human individuals. This table comes from immunoSEQ multiplex PCR, and its TCRdb copy is limited to in-frame clones, with some not included. The sample contains around 700,000 clones, about 74% of which appear only once. Sequencing used memory CD4+ T cells sorted from blood. Receptor source: a woman between 25 and 40 years old in good health. Each CDR3 is given without its conserved first and last residue. The order of the fields is J gene, clone size, V gene, CDR3 protein. Expanded clones get a size class; other rows say once, few or many, or leave the size out.

TRBJ2-6 | . | TRBV15 | ATSNGDRTGANVLT
TRBJ1-2 | few | TRBV2 | ASSERLRDGYT
TRBJ1-2 | . | TRBV4-2 | ASSQGGTGANYGYT
TRBJ2-7 | . | TRBV6-1 | ASSDTSGITYEQY
TRBJ2-1 | . | TRBV11-2 | ASSPGLAGNNEQF
TRBJ2-7 | . | TRBV28 | ASRTGGYEQY
TRBJ2-7 | . | TRBV29-1 | SVLPQGAGEQY
TRBJ1-4 | . | TRBV4-1 | ASRRPGGAEKLF
TRBJ2-2 | . | TRBV29-1 | SVGWLGRGTGELF
TRBJ2-7 | . | TRBV10-3 | AITPAADYEQY
TRBJ2-2 | . | TRBV7-3 | ASSPDATELF
TRBJ1-1 | once | TRBV7-9 | ASRKMNTEAF
TRBJ2-1 | . | TRBV19 | ATVGSGNEQF
TRBJ2-7 | few | TRBV6-1 | ASSGTSGRARSYEQY
TRBJ2-2 | many | TRBV19 | ASTLRGLNTGELF
TRBJ2-6 | . | TRBV5-8 | ASSLEGTGPGANVLT
TRBJ2-5 | many | TRBV2 | ASTQEETQY